The T cell receptor beta chain under discussion was sequenced for a study of blood T cells in healthy people across ages. A J-beta primer mix and a sample-barcoded 5' primer were used in a second PCR of roughly 6 to 11 cycles. One entry per CDR3 protein results from TCRdb running MiXCR on the 5' RACE reads. The profile shows 600,000 to 1,000,000 distinct CDR3 sequences, 58% of them singletons. Each sample used at least 6 million PBMCs. CDR1 and CDR2 (germline): SGHAT, FQNNGV. CDR3 length: 15 residues. V lost 4 bases, J lost 3 bases, and 13 bases lay in between. The TCR was taken from a man in his thirties or forties in good health. Sequenced: blood. This chain joins TRBV11-2 and TRBJ2-1; possible D gene TRBD2, 7 bases. CDR3 region: CASSYGRGHYNEQFF. Written as DNA, the CDR3 is TGTGCCAGCAGCTACGGGCGGGGGCACTACAATGAGCAGTTCTTC.